Presented here are 10 T cell receptor beta chains from one specimen sequenced in a study of shared T cell receptors in the human thymus. Clones were sequenced by immunoSEQ multiplex PCR, and TCRdb holds only the in-frame ones, with some missing. This sample has some 700,000 clones, with approximately 83% found just once. The same specimen was also included in a second study, on human thymus T cells.

Sequencing was performed on thymocytes. The origin of the receptors is a girl under two years old with a congenital heart defect.

The chain combines TRBV6-5 with TRBJ1-2, with D possibly TRBD1 on 5 matching bases. Germline V gene sequence: CDR1 MNHEY, CDR2 SVGAGI. This CDR3 region has 15 residues. V lost 6 bases and J lost 5, with 19 bases in between. Written as DNA, the CDR3 is TGTGCCAGCAGGCTCGGGGGGGGATCAAATTATGGCTACACCTTC. It codes for CASRLGGGSNYGYTF.

This chain uses TRBV7-9 with TRBJ1-1; no firm D call. Trimming took 5 bases from V and 0 from J, leaving 13 bases between them. This CDR3 has 15 residues. Germline CDR1 reads SEHNR; CDR2 reads FQNEAQ (reference sequence). CDR3 protein: CASSKPLNLNTEAFF. CDR3 coding DNA: TGTGCCAGCAGCAAACCTCTTAACTTGAACACTGAAGCTTTCTTT.

This clone was observed a handful of times. The chain has TRBV6-5 and TRBJ1-3; perhaps TRBD1 as D (6 bases). The CDR3 has 13 amino acids. Germline CDR1 MNHEY, CDR2 SVGAGI. The ends were cut back, 8 bases at V and 8 bases at J, with 16 bases in the middle. CDR3 residues: CASRNRDADTIYF. CDR3 nucleotides: TGTGCCAGCCGGAACAGGGACGCGGACACCATATATTTT.

V gene TRBV5-1 combines with J gene TRBJ2-7, with D perhaps TRBD1 (6 bases). The CDR3 is made up of 14 amino acids. In germline, CDR1 is SGHRS, CDR2 YFSETQ. Trimming took off 0 bases at V and 5 bases at J, with 12 bases between the two ends. DNA for the CDR3: TGCGCCAGCAGCTTGGGACAGGCCATCCACGAGCAGTACTTC. It is translated as CASSLGQAIHEQYF.

The genes are TRBV11-3 and TRBJ1-3; no definite D call. Looked up from germline, CDR1 is SGHNT and CDR2 is YENEEA. CDR3 length: 17 residues. V shed 6 bases and J shed 0 bases, with 18 bases lying between them. The CDR3 sequence is CASSRQAARRSGNTIYF. The CDR3 bases are TGTGCCAGCAGTCGACAAGCTGCCAGGCGCTCTGGAAACACCATATATTTT.

The chain recombines TRBV27 with TRBJ1-6; D not resolved. CDR3 length equals 18 residues. CDR1 and CDR2 from the germline V gene are MNHEY and SMNVEV (reference sequence). V lost 1 base and J 5 bases, leaving 18 bases between the germline ends. This chain's CDR3 is CASSLFSSRWTHNSPLHF. The CDR3 bases are TGTGCCAGCAGTTTATTCTCTTCTCGGTGGACTCATAATTCACCCCTCCACTTT.

The V call is TRBV10-3, the J call TRBJ1-6, with 10 positions matching TRBD1. In germline, CDR1 is ENHRY, CDR2 SYGVKD. The CDR3 extends over 16 amino acids. Losses at the gene ends were 2 bases for V and 8 bases for J; bases not matched to a gene: 6. CDR3 in amino acids: CAISERKGQGHSPLHF. For the CDR3, the DNA is TGTGCCATCAGTGAGAGAAAGGGACAGGGGCATTCACCCCTCCACTTT.

The chain uses TRBV9 and TRBJ1-2; possibly TRBD1 for D (6 bases). Germline V CDR1 and CDR2: SGDLS, YYNGEE. The V and J ends lost 5 bases and 1 base respectively, with 15 bases between them. The CDR3 spans 15 residues. The CDR3 sequence is CASSPFIQGNYGYTF. DNA of the CDR3: TGTGCCAGCAGTCCCTTTATACAGGGTAACTATGGCTACACCTTC.

The rearrangement uses TRBV25-1 and TRBJ2-1, with 9 bases aligning to TRBD1. The germline V gene has CDR1 MGHDK and CDR2 SYGVNS. Trimming cost V 5 bases and J 8 bases; bases outside gene matches: 16. CDR3 length: 17 residues. CDR3 nucleotide sequence: TGTGCCAGCAGTAATGGACAGGGGTCATGTTATACGGATGAGCAGTTCTTC. Residues: CASSNGQGSCYTDEQFF. The variable domain in full, completed from reference TRBV25-1 and TRBJ2-1, reads EADIYQTPRYLVIGTGKKITLECSQTMGHDKMYWYQQDPGMELHLIHYSYGVNSTEKGDLSSESTVSRIRTEHFPLTLESARPSHTSQYLCASSNGQGSCYTDEQFFGPGTRLTVL.

The chain uses TRBV19 and TRBJ1-1; unclear D gene. This CDR3 contains 18 residues. Germline lookup yields CDR1 LNHDA and CDR2 SQIVND (reference sequence). The germline V and J ends were trimmed by 0 bases and 5 bases, with 22 bases remaining between them. The CDR3 region has the DNA TGTGCCAGTAGTATAGATACATCGACACGACCCCGAGGGACTGAAGCTTTCTTT. Its translation: CASSIDTSTRPRGTEAFF.